This is a list of T cell receptor beta chains from one sample in a study of blood T cell repertoires in COVID-19. Sequenced by immunoSEQ multiplex PCR; TCRdb stores in-frame clones only, minus some. The table lists 220,000 or so clones, 80% to 85% of them singletons. The sample consisted of peripheral blood. These receptors were taken from a woman over 75 with COVID-19, enrolled during active disease. The CDR3 runs from the conserved cysteine through the conserved F or W. Each record gives: J gene, V gene, CDR3 protein.

>TRBJ1-5|TRBV19
CASSIGSTGGSPQHF
>TRBJ2-5|TRBV11-2
CASSLGGVMVETQYF
>TRBJ2-7|TRBV6-4
CASRPTSGRLGYEQYF
>TRBJ2-7|TRBV27
CASSPTPSGSYEQYF
>TRBJ1-2|TRBV20-1
CSASMAGLGGYTF
>TRBJ1-2|TRBV10-2
CASSDSGTRPPSNYGYTF
>TRBJ2-3|TRBV30
CAWGARTDTQYF
>TRBJ2-5|TRBV5-1
CASSFGNREGETQYF
>TRBJ1-1|TRBV9
CASGPYDRGQPAFF
>TRBJ2-5|TRBV7-3
CASSPSGTEISTQYF
>TRBJ2-1|TRBV24-1
CATSDTNSYNEQFF
>TRBJ1-1|TRBV24-1
CATSDVNRGGEAFF
>TRBJ1-2|TRBV7-9
CASSILRDRDYGYTF
>TRBJ2-5|TRBV12-3/TRBV12-4
CASSRDFSGTQYF
>TRBJ1-1|TRBV19
CASSRREGTEAFF
>TRBJ1-6|TRBV19
CASSMKGMRNSPLHF
>TRBJ2-1|TRBV5-1
CASSSPGGEQFF
>TRBJ2-5|TRBV5-4
CASSLGTSLETQYF
>TRBJ2-2|TRBV6-2/TRBV6-3
CASSSSGGATGELFF
>TRBJ1-6|TRBV4-3
CASSQEASSIRALHF
>TRBJ1-2|TRBV11-2
CASSFPDRNGYTF
>TRBJ2-7|TRBV20-1
CSASPRTSGWRYEQYF
>TRBJ2-7|TRBV28
CAIDHRGSYEQYF
>TRBJ2-4|TRBV29-1
CSFRASGGNIQYF
>TRBJ2-5|TRBV5-1
CASSLLSGPQETQYF
>TRBJ2-2|TRBV5-4
CASFLERGGELFF
>TRBJ2-1|TRBV7-3
CASSAGLAAYNEQFF
>TRBJ2-7|TRBV6-2/TRBV6-3
CASSYAGVRIEQYF
>TRBJ2-3|TRBV6-6
CASRPPGSTDTQYF
>TRBJ1-1|TRBV10-3
CAISNLGGTEAFF
>TRBJ1-1|TRBV12-3/TRBV12-4
CASSLFGAGLAFF
>TRBJ2-3|TRBV2
CASLSGGADTQYF
>TRBJ1-6|TRBV30
CAWRRQGAGGSPLHF
>TRBJ2-1|TRBV6-2/TRBV6-3
CASSYFSGKSYNEQFF
>TRBJ2-5|TRBV3-1/TRBV3-2
CASSPGGQLTAQYF
>TRBJ1-6|TRBV5-6
CASSFGGMANSPLHF
>TRBJ1-1|TRBV18
CASSPPPGTEAFF
>TRBJ2-1|TRBV7-2
CASSLGDIYNEQFF
>TRBJ1-3|TRBV6-5
CASSPRQGTGNTIYF
>TRBJ2-7|TRBV28
CASSLLGWGQEQYF
>TRBJ2-4|TRBV11-2
CASSPTRVGPKNIQYF